A selection of T cell receptor beta chains follows, all from one sample in a study of OX40 agonist ivuxolimab in advanced cancers. The repertoire was sequenced with immunoSEQ multiplex PCR; TCRdb's copy has only in-frame clones and lacks some. The repertoire holds 45,000 to 75,000 clones, with 82% as singletons. The sample in question was CD4+ or CD8+ T cells sorted from blood, obtained in a trial of the OX40 agonist ivuxolimab. These receptors were collected from an adult with an advanced solid tumor such as melanoma, head and neck, liver or kidney cancer. The CDR3 runs from the conserved cysteine through the conserved F or W. The D gene is left open where the match is weak. Clone sizes are given selectively: once, few, many, or a class where the clone is expanded.

>TRBJ1-5|TRBD1|-|TRBV6-5
TGTGCCAGCAGTATGACAGGGGGGTCTCAGCCCCAGCATTTT
CASSMTGGSQPQHF
>TRBJ2-1|-|-|TRBV27
TGTGCCAGCGAGGGGGGCAGACGTTACTTCTTC
CASEGGRRYFF
>TRBJ2-7|TRBD2|-|TRBV15
TGTGCCACCAGCAGGGGGGGGAAGAGCTCCTACGAGCAGTACTTC
CATSRGGKSSYEQYF
>TRBJ2-5|-|-|TRBV18
TGTGCCAGCTCGCTTGACCTAGGGCGGGAGACCCAGTACTTC
CASSLDLGRETQYF
>TRBJ2-2|-|once|TRBV5-8
TGTGCCAGCAGCTTGTCGTTAGGGCCGAACACCGGGGAGCTGTTTTTT
CASSLSLGPNTGELFF
>TRBJ2-7|TRBD1|medium-sized|TRBV10-3
TGTGCCATCAGTGGTGGGACAGCTCTCCACGAGCAGTACTTC
CAISGGTALHEQYF
>TRBJ1-2|-|-|TRBV28
TGTGCCAGCAGTCCCAGGGCAAACTATGGCTACACCTTC
CASSPRANYGYTF
>TRBJ1-5|TRBD1|-|TRBV11-3
TGTGCCAGCAGCCCCGGGACAGGGCCCACAATGGGCCAGCATTTT
CASSPGTGPTMGQHF
>TRBJ2-3|-|few|TRBV2
TGTGCCAGCAGAATGGACCGGGATACGCAGTATTTT
CASRMDRDTQYF
>TRBJ2-5|TRBD1|-|TRBV6-6
TGTGCCAGCAGTTGGGACAGGAAGACCCAGTACTTC
CASSWDRKTQYF
>TRBJ1-5|-|-|TRBV10-2
TGCGCCAGCAGTGAGTCTCATAGCAATCAGCCCCAGCATTTT
CASSESHSNQPQHF
>TRBJ1-1|-|once|TRBV7-9
TGTGCCAGCAGTATAGGACAGTATAATAGGAACACTGAAGCTTTCTTT
CASSIGQYNRNTEAFF
>TRBJ2-3|-|-|TRBV27
TGTGCCAGCAGTAGAAAGCCCCTGGGAAACCTCAGGAGAGCAGATACGCAGTATTTT
CASSRKPLGNLRRADTQYF
>TRBJ2-1|TRBD1|few|TRBV7-9
TGTGCCAGCAGCTTCACGGGACAGGGGAACAATGAGCAGTTCTTC
CASSFTGQGNNEQFF
>TRBJ2-7|TRBD2|-|TRBV4-1
TGCGCCAGCACCTCAATCCAAGCGGGAGGTGTCGAGCAGTACTTC
CASTSIQAGGVEQYF
>TRBJ1-2|-|-|TRBV7-9
TGTGCCAGCACTCCAGCCCGTTTGACACAAAAGAGTGGTAATGGCTACACCTTC
CASTPARLTQKSGNGYTF
>TRBJ1-5|-|few|TRBV19
TGTGCCAGTAGTATAAGGAGGGGATTGAGCAATCAGCCCCAGCATTTT
CASSIRRGLSNQPQHF
>TRBJ1-3|-|-|TRBV2
TGTGCCAGCAGGGAAGGGGCGGCTAGCTCTGGAAACACCATATATTTT
CASREGAASSGNTIYF
>TRBJ2-3|-|-|TRBV18
TGTGCCAGCTCACCAAGGGCTACATCTCAAGATACGCAGTATTTT
CASSPRATSQDTQYF
>TRBJ2-7|-|-|TRBV19
TGTGCCAGTAGTATGACGGGGAAAACCGAGCAGTACTTC
CASSMTGKTEQYF
>TRBJ2-7|-|-|TRBV10-3
TGTGCCATCAGGGACAGCTCCTACGAGCAGTACTTC
CAIRDSSYEQYF
>TRBJ1-1|TRBD1|-|TRBV2
TGTGCCAGCAGTCGAGACAGGGGGCTGACTGAAGCTTTCTTT
CASSRDRGLTEAFF
>TRBJ2-2|-|once|TRBV7-9
TGTGCCAGCAGCCTAGGGTTAGCGGCCGGGGAGCTGTTTTTT
CASSLGLAAGELFF
>TRBJ1-5|-|-|TRBV18
TGTGCCAGCTCACTGGATAGCAATCAGCCCCAGCATTTT
CASSLDSNQPQHF